One T cell receptor (beta chain) is described in this entry. Which antigen it targets is not known. No base quality information exists; no much larger clone differs at one position. Libraries came from the immunoSEQ multiplex PCR assay. The multiplex PCR relied on a mix of 60 forward primers for TCR Vbeta segments and 13 reverse primers for TCR Jbeta segments. A multiplex PCR assay on genomic DNA amplified the CDR3 region of rearranged TCR beta genes. The Illumina HiSeq System was used to sequence the amplified TCR beta libraries as 87-base-pair reads. In the source study's methods: Across the 600 to 700 repertoires, a later analysis counted about 81 million unique TCR beta chains, around 11 million of which were shared by at least two donors. A nearest-neighbor algorithm error-corrected the raw reads and collapsed the reads into unique sequences, merging closely related sequences to remove PCR and sequencing errors. V, D and J gene segments were assigned by aligning CDR3 sequences to IMGT reference sequences. For a sequence to be retained, a match of at least six nucleotides was required to both a V gene segment and a J gene segment. Rearrangements were classified as productive when the CDR3 lacked stop codons and remained in frame with V and J, and all other rearrangements were classified as non-productive. Following IMGT convention, CDR3 was defined as the stretch from the second conserved V-encoded cysteine up to the conserved J-encoded phenylalanine. The earlier analysis of around 640 of the donors excluded sequences that lacked an unambiguous match to a single V gene segment. An earlier analysis of a few hundred of the donors called V segments functional above 56.7% productive rearrangements and segregating when the between-donor standard deviation exceeded 5%. A statistical classification framework was built for diagnosing cytomegalovirus status from the catalog of TCR beta chain sequences. In a later analysis, V and J genes were assigned by comparing TCR nucleotide sequences against IMGT/GENE-DB human TR gene sequences. Using the TCRdist pipeline, a later analysis assigned CDR3 sequences along with most-parsimonious VDJ recombination scenarios. In a later analysis, each TCR beta chain was defined by its CDR3 amino acid sequence together with its V-gene family, and reads without a unique V-gene family were excluded. To address suspected cross-contamination and a sequencing artifact, a later analysis removed around 600 highly shared, low-generation-probability nucleotide sequences. In a later analysis, a clonal expansion index was calculated for each public chain from normalized within-repertoire ranks of inferred template counts. Generation probabilities in a later analysis came from a VDJ recombination model fitted to out-of-frame rearrangements, and those results were checked against IGoR. In a later analysis, hypergeometric tests were used to score TCR-TCR, TCR-HLA and TCR-CMV co-occurrence, with a repertoire-size bias correction applied to TCR pairs. In a later analysis, false discovery rates were estimated by permuting HLA or CMV assignments 20 times. In a later analysis, co-occurring TCRs were grouped using DBSCAN, with TCRdist sequence similarity added in when clustering inside HLA-allele-positive subsets. For co-occurrence clustering, repertoires with fewer than 30,000 or more than 120,000 public chains were excluded, along with a handful of repertoires with anomalous nucleotide sharing. Here the immuneACCESS table is served through TCRdb, limited to in-frame sequences with V and J called. Missing clones are a known gap in these copies; in checked studies unresolved V genes cover under half, and the rest lacks a known reason. The DNA gave D and trimming, while V, J and clone size come from that table. Recorded for this sample are some 160,000 clones; around 78% of them occurred a single time. The ten most abundant clones make up under 4% of the sample.

The cohort consisted of fewer than 700 healthy bone marrow donors. Cohort members were all nominally healthy when sampled, although unrecorded immune exposures were likely present. The donor was CMV seronegative and belonged to the group of approximately 320 seronegative cohort members. Every donor gave a peripheral blood sample, and the peripheral blood mononuclear cells from that sample were used for TCR beta sequencing. The Qiagen DNeasy Blood Extraction Kit was used to extract genomic DNA from the blood cell samples. The data stem from a study of cytomegalovirus exposure and HLA in healthy donors (dated by TCRdb to 2016 to 2017). Regarding the complete study: In an earlier analysis of around 540 of the donors, about 270 Gb of sequence data and 90 million to 130 million unique TCR beta sequences from about 179 million T cells were reported. Roughly 310 gigabases of sequencing data and 70 million to 85 million unique TCR sequences were included in an early release covering 500 to 750 HLA-typed donors. Of the roughly 400 genotyped donors, approximately 83% fell in the genetic ancestry cluster associated with self-reported Caucasian donors. The study aimed to test whether signatures of past pathogen exposure could be identified by cataloging public T cell receptors. The study used immunosequencing to profile the T cell repertoires of approximately 690 subjects and linked those repertoires to cytomegalovirus serostatus. In addition to the first cohort of roughly 670 subjects, a separate validation cohort of approximately 110 different subjects was used. The study combined high-throughput TCR immunosequencing, statistical association of individual TCRs with disease status, and machine learning to predict cytomegalovirus infection status. To study patterns of TCR occurrence, a later analysis re-analyzed previously published TCR beta repertoires from 650 to 750 donors and added high-resolution HLA genotyping. Rather than drawing on any new phenotypic data, the later analysis identified candidate immune exposures from TCR beta sequences and the way those sequences occurred across donors. An earlier analysis of around 540 of the donors applied high-throughput TCR beta sequencing to assess whether each TCR beta V gene segment acted as functional or pseudogenic. Donor age, sex, ethnicity and CMV serostatus were collected together with the repertoire data. Genome-wide SNP genotypes for about 65% of the 666 donors were used in a later genetic analysis, which treated that subset as a discovery cohort. Every repertoire in the discovery cohort had been generated on one and the same sequencing platform. HLA typing included class I and class II loci at four-digit resolution. The number of donors typed differed by locus, with 629-630 for A, B, C, DRB1 and DQB1, roughly 520 for DQA1, about 610 for DPA1, and about 450 for DPB1. Five DR-DQ haplotypes were handled as single units for association and clustering because linkage in the cohort was strong. Among about 360 genotyped donors of the cohort, an average of around 240,000 unique TCR beta nucleotide sequences were sequenced per donor, roughly a sixth of them non-productive.

Results and caveats for the whole study, not just this receptor: In an earlier analysis of some 500 of the donors, most TCR beta V segments appeared in productive rearrangements about 90% or about 30% of the time, broadly matching IMGT annotations. The 87-base-pair reads could not distinguish some IMGT-functional V segments, including TRBV6-2 and TRBV6-3, so those segments were excluded. In a later analysis, some 17,000 TCR beta sequences were associated with specific HLA alleles at a false discovery rate of 0.05. Linkage disequilibrium might explain the correlated functional status among segregating V segments, but an unknown experimental factor could not be ruled out. Roughly uniform sequencing depth across donors was assumed in presence/absence analyses, although this assumption may not hold. A further reported finding was that TCR beta sequences accurately predicted the HLA-A and HLA-B alleles for most subjects in the first cohort. When HLA alleles, especially DR and DQ, strongly co-occurred, attributing TCR associations to individual alleles was difficult. In a later analysis, TCR association rates were found to vary across HLA loci, with the most associated TCRs seen for DRB1 alleles and the fewest for HLA-C alleles. A cluster of highly shared sequence variants was judged likely to represent a technical artifact of the sequencing pipeline. In a later analysis, most CMV-associated TCR beta chains were found to appear HLA-restricted, with HLA associations seemingly driven largely by CMV exposure. In vitro tests confirmed that three of the cytomegalovirus-associated TCR beta chains recognize cytomegalovirus antigens. For the cohort, immune exposure information was limited to CMV serostatus. V-gene and J-gene trimming of TCR beta chains was associated with a missense DCLRE1C variant in a later genetic analysis, and the association was replicated in an independent cohort. This cohort had only TCR beta chains sequenced, and the lack of alpha or paired-chain data limited which features could be detected. In a later analysis, HLA-associated TCR beta chains were found to be more clonally expanded and to have lower generation probabilities than equally common non-associated chains. In the study, approximately 160 TCR beta chains were listed as associated with cytomegalovirus. Across donors, most TCR sequences were observed very rarely, whereas some public TCRs were present in many individuals. A later genetic analysis reported fewer N-insertions in productive TCRs among donors in an Asian-associated ancestry cluster than the roughly 700-donor mean. Several of the top co-occurrence clusters appeared to be linked to parvovirus B19, influenza, CMV and Epstein-Barr virus, according to a later analysis. The authors suggested that the approach could potentially be extended to other disease states and immunological phenotypes. Because some donors lacked HLA typing at each locus, the association tests relied only on the typed subset. Cytomegalovirus status was reported to be diagnosed by the classifier with high specificity and sensitivity in both the original and validation cohorts. Because counts were too low, seventeen rarely observed V segments, including chromosome 9 orphons, were left out of the earlier analysis of some 600 of the donors.

Sequences MNHNS (CDR1) and SASEGT (CDR2) are obtained from the germline V gene. V is cut by 3 bases and J by 8 bases, and the space between the germline ends is 13 bases. The CDR3, cysteine through phenylalanine, is 14 amino acids long. Only CDR3 DNA is held: 42 bases, read in frame from base 1. This sequence was found in a woman between 40 and 55 years old in good health and CMV-seronegative. Rearrangement joined TRBV6-1 to TRBJ1-4; a tentative D call is TRBD1 (6 bases match). The sample was PBMCs. DNA sequence: TGTGCCAGCAGTGACGGGTCCGGGACAGAAAAACTGTTTTTT. Translated, this gives CASSDGSGTEKLFF.